The rows below give T cell receptor beta chains drawn from one sample of a study of PD-1 blockade in classical Hodgkin lymphoma. Method: immunoSEQ multiplex PCR; TCRdb's copy keeps in-frame clones and lacks some. The table shows some 50,000 clones, with under 80% occurring only once. The sample consisted of peripheral blood mononuclear cells (PBMCs), taken before the fourth cycle of nivolumab. These receptors were collected from a human donor with classical Hodgkin lymphoma. Each CDR3 is given with its conserved first and last residue. The order of the fields is D gene, clone size, J gene, V gene, CDR3 protein, CDR3 DNA. The D gene is left open where the match is weak. Part of the rows lack a size; the others show once, few, many or a class for expanded clones.

>TRBD1|NA|TRBJ2-7|TRBV6-5
CASRDRARGVEQYF
TGTGCCAGCAGGGACAGGGCGAGGGGGGTGGAGCAGTACTTC
>TRBD2|NA|TRBJ2-3|TRBV9
CASSVAHTSGLTTDTQYF
TGTGCCAGCAGCGTAGCTCATACTAGCGGCCTCACCACAGATACGCAGTATTTT
>NA|few|TRBJ2-7|TRBV6-1
CASSVPGDYEQYF
TGTGCCAGCAGTGTTCCGGGAGACTACGAGCAGTACTTC
>TRBD1|NA|TRBJ2-1|TRBV12-5
CASGPGQGPYNEQFF
TGTGCTAGTGGTCCCGGACAGGGACCCTACAATGAGCAGTTCTTC
>NA|NA|TRBJ2-7|TRBV28
CASSLVQGAYEQYF
TGTGCCAGCAGTTTAGTGCAGGGAGCCTACGAGCAGTACTTC
>TRBD1|NA|TRBJ1-2|TRBV13
CASSSGGNGYTF
TGTGCCAGCAGCTCAGGGGGCAATGGCTACACCTTC
>NA|NA|TRBJ2-1|TRBV5-1
CASSGAALDEQFF
TGCGCCAGCAGCGGAGCGGCCCTTGATGAGCAGTTCTTC
>NA|NA|TRBJ2-1|TRBV6-5
CASRIGPHSYNEQFF
TGTGCCAGCAGGATCGGGCCACACTCCTACAATGAGCAGTTCTTC
>NA|NA|TRBJ1-4|TRBV7-9
CASSLGRQTTNEKLFF
TGTGCCAGCAGCTTGGGACGACAGACAACTAATGAAAAACTGTTTTTT
>NA|NA|TRBJ2-1|TRBV5-1
CASSQIAGSYNEQFF
TGCGCCAGCAGCCAAATTGCCGGGAGCTACAATGAGCAGTTCTTC
>NA|NA|TRBJ1-5|TRBV28
CASSLGTLAIQPQHF
TGTGCCAGCAGTTTGGGGACATTGGCCATTCAGCCCCAGCATTTT
>NA|NA|TRBJ1-1|TRBV15
CATSAYLNTEAFF
TGTGCCACCAGCGCCTACTTGAACACTGAAGCTTTCTTT
>TRBD1|NA|TRBJ2-2|TRBV18
CASSPPGQGATGELFF
TGTGCCAGCTCACCTCCGGGACAGGGTGCCACCGGGGAGCTGTTTTTT
>NA|NA|TRBJ1-3|TRBV5-1
CASSSGPDSGNTIYF
TGCGCCAGCAGCTCGGGACCGGACTCTGGAAACACCATATATTTT
>NA|NA|TRBJ2-7|TRBV5-1
CASSLAQGKAHEQYF
TGCGCCAGCAGCTTGGCGCAGGGAAAAGCCCACGAGCAGTACTTC
>NA|NA|TRBJ2-7|TRBV18
CASNTVPYEQYF
TGTGCCAGCAACACGGTACCCTACGAGCAGTACTTC
>NA|NA|TRBJ2-7|TRBV6-6
CASRISYEQYF
TGTGCCAGCAGGATTTCCTACGAGCAGTACTTC
>TRBD2|NA|TRBJ2-1|TRBV28
CASSPVGLAGNEQFF
TGTGCCAGCAGTCCGGTTGGGCTAGCGGGGAATGAGCAGTTCTTC
>NA|NA|TRBJ2-3|TRBV27
CASSPGRTVYTQYF
TGTGCCAGCAGTCCTGGACGGACAGTCTATACGCAGTATTTT
>NA|NA|TRBJ2-1|TRBV27
CASSLYDSSYNEQFF
TGTGCCAGCAGTTTATACGATAGCTCCTACAATGAGCAGTTCTTC
>NA|few|TRBJ1-1|TRBV4-1
CASSRKDTGEAFF
TGCGCCAGCAGCCGCAAGGACACAGGTGAAGCTTTCTTT
>NA|NA|TRBJ2-2|TRBV18
CASSVQNPANTGELFF
TGTGCCAGCTCGGTCCAGAACCCCGCGAACACCGGGGAGCTGTTTTTT
>TRBD1|NA|TRBJ2-1|TRBV10-1
CASSEAKGDRGHWDEQFF
TGCGCCAGCAGTGAGGCGAAGGGGGACAGGGGGCACTGGGATGAGCAGTTCTTC
>NA|NA|TRBJ1-5|TRBV7-2
CASSSGLGQPQHF
TGTGCCAGCAGCTCAGGATTAGGGCAGCCCCAGCATTTT
>NA|NA|TRBJ2-7|TRBV4-1
CASSQVAGAYEQYF
TGCGCCAGCAGCCAAGTGGCAGGGGCCTACGAGCAGTACTTC
>NA|NA|TRBJ2-5|TRBV19
CASSTLSGNWETQYF
TGTGCCAGTAGTACTTTATCGGGAAACTGGGAGACCCAGTACTTC
>NA|many|TRBJ2-2|TRBV6-5
CASSFRPSTGELFF
TGTGCCAGCAGTTTCCGCCCGTCCACCGGGGAGCTGTTTTTT
>NA|once|TRBJ2-7|TRBV29-1
CSVVAGYEQYF
TGCAGCGTTGTAGCCGGCTACGAGCAGTACTTC
>NA|NA|TRBJ1-5|TRBV12-5
CASGTGRNQPQHF
TGTGCTAGTGGCACGGGCCGAAATCAGCCCCAGCATTTT
>TRBD2|NA|TRBJ2-5|TRBV7-9
CASSTGLAGGPVETQYF
TGTGCCAGCAGCACAGGACTAGCGGGAGGGCCTGTAGAGACCCAGTACTTC
>TRBD1|many|TRBJ1-2|TRBV9
CASSVEGTGHYGYTF
TGTGCCAGCAGCGTAGAGGGGACAGGGCACTATGGCTACACCTTC
>NA|NA|TRBJ2-2|TRBV19
CASKKGGTVNTGELFF
TGTGCCAGTAAAAAAGGAGGGACAGTTAACACCGGGGAGCTGTTTTTT
>NA|medium-sized|TRBJ2-7|TRBV10-2
CASSPTGISEQYF
TGCGCCAGCAGTCCAACAGGGATATCCGAGCAGTACTTC
>TRBD1|NA|TRBJ1-4|TRBV11-3
CASSFGQGDPPTNEKLFF
TGTGCCAGCAGCTTCGGACAGGGGGACCCACCAACTAATGAAAAACTGTTTTTT
>TRBD2|NA|TRBJ2-1|TRBV9
CASSVGGGSSYNEQFF
TGTGCCAGCAGCGTAGGCGGCGGGAGTTCCTACAATGAGCAGTTCTTC
>NA|once|TRBJ1-3|TRBV20-1
CSGRHGDTIYF
TGCAGTGGGAGACATGGGGACACCATATATTTT
>TRBD1|NA|TRBJ1-1|TRBV11-2
CASSIGTGIGEAFF
TGTGCCAGCAGCATAGGGACAGGAATTGGTGAAGCTTTCTTT
>TRBD1|NA|TRBJ1-5|TRBV2
CASSGQGVENQPQHF
TGTGCCAGCAGTGGGCAGGGGGTTGAGAATCAGCCCCAGCATTTT
>NA|NA|TRBJ2-7|TRBV7-8
CASSFGLIVEQYF
TGTGCCAGCAGCTTTGGGCTTATAGTGGAGCAGTACTTC
>NA|once|TRBJ1-2|TRBV9
CASSVGEADDYGYTF
TGTGCCAGCAGCGTAGGTGAAGCGGATGACTATGGCTACACCTTC
>TRBD1|NA|TRBJ1-1|TRBV28
CASSLGGQRQAFF
TGTGCCAGCAGTTTAGGGGGACAGAGGCAAGCTTTCTTT
>TRBD2|NA|TRBJ2-3|TRBV7-2
CASSLGRVPTDTQYF
TGTGCCAGCAGCCTAGGGAGGGTCCCCACAGATACGCAGTATTTT
>TRBD2|NA|TRBJ2-1|TRBV10-3
CAIARLAENNEQFF
TGTGCCATCGCCAGACTAGCGGAAAACAATGAGCAGTTCTTC
>NA|NA|TRBJ2-1|TRBV5-1
CASSLEIPYNEQFF
TGCGCCAGCAGCTTGGAGATTCCCTACAATGAGCAGTTCTTC
>NA|NA|TRBJ2-1|TRBV5-1
CASSLIPWADNEQFF
TGCGCCAGCAGCTTGATACCGTGGGCGGACAATGAGCAGTTCTTC
>NA|NA|TRBJ1-1|TRBV19
CASSSSGVANTEAFF
TGTGCCAGTAGTTCTTCAGGGGTCGCTAACACTGAAGCTTTCTTT
>NA|NA|TRBJ2-7|TRBV18
CASSPSSREQYF
TGTGCCAGCTCACCATCTAGCAGGGAGCAGTACTTC
>NA|NA|TRBJ2-6|TRBV7-2
CASSLGSGANVLTF
TGTGCCAGCAGCTTAGGCTCTGGGGCCAACGTCCTGACTTTC
>TRBD1|NA|TRBJ2-1|TRBV11-3
CASSLGTGFYNEQFF
TGTGCCAGCAGCTTGGGGACAGGGTTCTACAATGAGCAGTTCTTC
>NA|NA|TRBJ2-4|TRBV2
CASIRMAFQDPAKNIQYF
TGTGCCAGCATCCGAATGGCCTTTCAAGACCCAGCCAAAAACATTCAGTACTTC